Presented here are 30 T cell receptor beta chains from one specimen sequenced in a study of blood T cell repertoires in COVID-19. Clones were read by immunoSEQ multiplex PCR, and TCRdb kept only the in-frame ones, dropping some. The sample has 95,000 to 150,000 clones, more than 80% seen once. Sequenced: peripheral blood. These receptors were obtained from a woman aged 80 or over with COVID-19, enrolled during active disease.

This clone was recorded once. V gene TRBV27 combines with J gene TRBJ2-7; 10 bases line up with TRBD1. V lost 5 bases, J lost 3 bases, and 4 bases stayed unmatched. The CDR3 consists of 14 residues. Germline V gene data show CDR1 as MNHEY and CDR2 as SMNVEV (reference sequence). CDR3 protein: CASSPRDRGYEQYF. CDR3 nucleotides: TGTGCCAGCAGTCCTCGGGACAGGGGCTACGAGCAGTACTTC.

The rearrangement uses TRBV7-9 and TRBJ1-2, with 8 bases matching TRBD1. Germline V gene lookup returns CDR1 SEHNR and CDR2 FQNEAQ (reference sequence). The CDR3 has 13 amino acids. Trimming removed 6 bases from V and 6 bases from J; junction bases left unmatched: 6. The CDR3, as DNA: TGTGCCAGCAGTTCAACAGGGGGAAATGGCTACACCTTC. Protein product: CASSSTGGNGYTF.

The chain couples TRBV7-9 to TRBJ1-4, with a weak D call TRBD1 (6 bases). Germline V gives CDR1 SEHNR, CDR2 FQNEAQ (reference sequence). The CDR3 contains 17 residues. The V and J ends lost 1 base and 8 bases respectively, with 20 bases between them. CDR3 bases: TGTGCCAGCAGCTTAGTAGGAGGTACAGGGCCGACGGAAAAACTGTTTTTT. Translation: CASSLVGGTGPTEKLFF.

The rearrangement joins TRBV2 to TRBJ2-2; possibly TRBD1 for D (5 bases). With 5 bases removed from V and 1 base from J, the gap between germline ends came to 8 bases. Germline loops: CDR1 SNHLY, CDR2 FYNNEI. The CDR3 covers 14 residues. The CDR3 protein is CASSKQENTGELFF. The CDR3 region has the DNA TGTGCCAGCAGTAAACAGGAGAACACCGGGGAGCTGTTTTTT.

The chain carries TRBV6-6 and TRBJ1-5, with a tentative D call TRBD1 (5 bases). The germline V gene encodes CDR1 MNHNY and CDR2 SVGAGI (reference sequence). The CDR3 extends over 16 amino acids. Trimming stripped 5 bases from V and 1 base from J, with 15 bases between. The CDR3 DNA follows: TGTGCCAGCAGTACGACAGATCCCCGCAGCAATCAGCCCCAGCATTTT. As protein: CASSTTDPRSNQPQHF.

The rearrangement links TRBV2 to TRBJ2-3; D is possibly TRBD2 (7 bases). Trimming stripped 6 bases from V and 7 bases from J, with 11 bases between. The germline CDR1 and CDR2 sequences are SNHLY and FYNNEI. The CDR3 spans 12 residues. CDR3 DNA: TGTGCCAGCAGGAGGGGGGGCCATACGCAGTATTTT. Translation: CASRRGGHTQYF.

The chain joins TRBV7-4 to TRBJ2-1; 7 bases align to TRBD2. Looked up from germline, CDR1 is SGHVT and CDR2 is SQSDAQ. CDR3 size: 15 residues. V dropped 3 bases and J dropped 2; count of bases not matched to a gene: 4. Written as DNA, the CDR3 is TGTGCCAGCAGCTTGGGAGGGAGCACCTACAATGAGCAGTTCTTC. Amino acids: CASSLGGSTYNEQFF. The whole variable domain, filled in from reference TRBV7-4 and TRBJ2-1, reads GAGVSQSPRYKVAKRGRDVALRCDSISGHVTLYWYRQTLGQGSEVLTYSQSDAQRDKSGRPSGRFSAERPERSVSTLKIQRTEQGDSAVYLCASSLGGSTYNEQFFGPGTRLTVL.

This chain links TRBV10-3 with TRBJ2-1; the D is unclear. Germline-derived CDR1 and CDR2 are ENHRY and SYGVKD. This CDR3 comprises 16 residues. V lost 2 bases and J 3 bases, leaving 14 bases between the germline ends. In DNA form, the CDR3 reads TGTGCCATCAGTGAGCCGGAAGGCCGGAGCTACAATGAGCAGTTCTTC. Amino acids: CAISEPEGRSYNEQFF.

A few counts support this clone. The chain employs TRBV7-8 and TRBJ1-1, with D unclear. This CDR3 has 16 residues. The germline CDR1 and CDR2 sequences are SGHVS and FQNEAQ. V was clipped by 0 bases and J by 1 base, with 12 bases between them. Written as DNA, the CDR3 is TGTGCCAGCAGCTTAGCGCGACTTGCCTGGAACACTGAAGCTTTCTTT. Translation gives CASSLARLAWNTEAFF.

This clone was counted a single time. J is TRBJ2-3 and V is TRBV9; TRBD2 matches at 10 bases. The CDR3 loop spans 16 amino acids. Germline values: CDR1 SGDLS, CDR2 YYNGEE. J was trimmed by 0 bases and V by 0 bases; bases with no gene match: 1. The CDR3 loop reads CASSVGTSGSTDTQYF. The DNA for the CDR3 is TGTGCCAGCAGCGTAGGGACTAGCGGAAGCACAGATACGCAGTATTTT. The whole variable domain, filled in from reference TRBV9 and TRBJ2-3, reads DSGVTQTPKHLITATGQRVTLRCSPRSGDLSVYWYQQSLDQGLQFLIQYYNGEERAKGNILERFSAQQFPDLHSELNLSSLELGDSALYFCASSVGTSGSTDTQYFGPGTRLTVL.

This chain connects TRBV4-1 to TRBJ1-1; D unresolved. The V end lost 1 base, the J end lost 7 bases, and 10 bases lay between the germline ends. Germline loops: CDR1 MGHRA, CDR2 YSYEKL. The CDR3 totals 13 residues. The CDR3 DNA sequence: TGCGCCAGCAGCCAAGCCCCCGGGGTTGAAGCTTTCTTT. It encodes CASSQAPGVEAFF.

The J gene is TRBJ1-2, the V gene TRBV13; 8 bases agree with TRBD1. Per germline, CDR1 PRHDT and CDR2 FYEKMQ (reference sequence). This CDR3 comprises 15 residues. Germline trimming cut 5 bases from V and 4 bases from J; bases unmatched to any gene: 9. This CDR3 reads CASSPRTGWVYGYTF. Here the CDR3 DNA reads TGTGCCAGCAGCCCGAGGACAGGGTGGGTCTATGGCTACACCTTC.

This clone was counted once. The chain uses TRBV10-3 and TRBJ1-3; 8 positions match TRBD1. Unmatched junction bases numbered 10, after V lost 3 bases and J lost 0 bases. The CDR3 is 18 amino acids. The germline V gene encodes CDR1 ENHRY and CDR2 SYGVKD. The CDR3 loop reads CAISEIETGDSSGNTIYF. Written as DNA, the CDR3 is TGTGCCATCAGTGAAATCGAGACAGGGGACTCCTCTGGAAACACCATATATTTT.

The J gene is TRBJ1-6, the V gene TRBV7-2; 10 bases map to TRBD1. Germline trimming cut 5 bases from V and 7 bases from J; bases unmatched to any gene: 2. Per the germline V gene, CDR1 is SGHTA and CDR2 is FQGNSA. There are 14 residues in the CDR3. The CDR3 is CASSVGQGNSPLHF. The CDR3 DNA is TGTGCCAGCAGCGTGGGACAGGGGAATTCACCCCTCCACTTT.

This clone was seen only once. The chain is built from TRBV6-6 and TRBJ1-5; D is unclear. The CDR3 length is 14 residues. The germline gives CDR1 MNHNY, CDR2 SVGAGI (reference sequence). Trimming took 8 bases from V and 3 from J, leaving 14 bases between them. CDR3 sequence: CASVNSGANQPQHF. CDR3 coding DNA: TGTGCCAGCGTCAACTCAGGCGCCAATCAGCCCCAGCATTTT.

The chain has TRBV25-1 and TRBJ1-6; 8 bases align to TRBD1. CDR1 is MGHDK, CDR2 SYGVNS, per germline. Germline trimming cut 6 bases from V and 3 bases from J; bases unmatched to any gene: 4. CDR3 length equals 15 residues. As DNA, the CDR3 is TGTGCCAGCAGCGGGGGACAGGTCTATAATTCACCCCTCCACTTT. It yields the protein CASSGGQVYNSPLHF.

V is TRBV5-6 and J is TRBJ2-7; 8 bases are shared with TRBD1. V gave up 2 bases and J gave up 6 bases; unmatched junction bases: 10. Germline V gene data show CDR1 as SGHDT and CDR2 as YYEEEE. The CDR3 is 15 residues long. The CDR3 sequence is CASSFGPQGAGEQYF. For the CDR3, the DNA is TGTGCCAGCAGCTTTGGCCCCCAGGGGGCAGGCGAGCAGTACTTC.

The gene calls are TRBV28 and TRBJ2-7; TRBD1 might be the D (5 bases). Germline assignment: CDR1 MDHEN and CDR2 SYDVKM. V was clipped by 2 bases and J by 5 bases, with 10 bases between them. The CDR3 consists of 13 residues. The chain's CDR3 is CASSLHGQDEQYF. The DNA for the CDR3 is TGTGCCAGCAGTTTACATGGACAAGACGAGCAGTACTTC.

This clone has more than one count but fewer than ten. V usage is TRBV18 and J usage is TRBJ1-6, with D possibly TRBD1 on 5 matching bases. The V gene lost 2 bases and the J gene lost 10 bases, with 12 bases spanning the gap. The germline V gene has CDR1 KGHSH and CDR2 LQKENI. The CDR3 is 14 residues long. The chain's CDR3 is CASSPAGSNSPLHF. CDR3 coding DNA: TGTGCCAGCTCACCAGCAGGGTCAAACTCACCCCTCCACTTT.

The V call is TRBV28, the J call TRBJ2-7; 8 positions agree with TRBD1. V was clipped by 6 bases and J by 2 bases; unmatched bases: 9. The germline V gene has CDR1 MDHEN and CDR2 SYDVKM. The CDR3 sequence is 15 residues long. For the CDR3, the DNA is TGTGCCAGCAGCCGGGGACAGGACATCCCCTACGAGCAGTACTTC. It translates to CASSRGQDIPYEQYF.

The chain joins TRBV25-1 to TRBJ1-6, with D perhaps TRBD1 (5 bases). Germline V lookup: CDR1 MGHDK, CDR2 SYGVNS. Between the trimmed V and J ends, which lost 2 bases and 9 bases, there was a span of 11 bases. CDR3 length: 14 amino acids. The DNA for the CDR3 is TGTGCCAGCAGTGAACCAGGGCACAGTTCACCCCTCCACTTT. Its protein product is CASSEPGHSSPLHF.

CDR3 sequence reads: CASSSNGGELFF. DNA for the CDR3: TGTGCCAGCAGTAGTAACGGCGGGGAGCTGTTTTTT. This chain links TRBV28 with TRBJ2-2, with D unclear. The germline gives CDR1 MDHEN, CDR2 SYDVKM. V was pared by 5 bases and J by 7 bases, with 8 bases between. The CDR3 has 12 residues.

CDR3 protein: CASSTTPGQPREYF. The CDR3, as DNA: TGCGCCAGCAGCACAACTCCGGGACAGCCAAGAGAGTACTTC. V and J are TRBV5-1 and TRBJ2-7; 7 bases fit TRBD1. The germline gives CDR1 SGHRS, CDR2 YFSETQ. The CDR3 length is 14 residues. V lost 4 bases and J lost 11; bases outside the gene matches: 15.

J is TRBJ2-1 and V is TRBV7-9, with TRBD1 as a possible D gene (5 bases). The CDR3 totals 14 residues. Between the trimmed V and J ends, which lost 2 bases and 5 bases, there was a span of 10 bases. Germline assignment: CDR1 SEHNR and CDR2 FQNEAQ (reference sequence). The chain's CDR3 is CASSLRQSNNEQFF. The CDR3 DNA is TGTGCCAGCAGCTTAAGACAGTCCAACAATGAGCAGTTCTTC.

This chain joins TRBV7-2 and TRBJ2-1, with D possibly matching TRBD2 (6 bases). This CDR3 is 15 amino acids long. Trimming stripped 5 bases from V and 7 bases from J, with 18 bases between. CDR1 SGHTA and CDR2 FQGNSA come from the germline V gene. CDR3 bases: TGTGCCAGCAGCATTAGCGGATCCAGTTGGAATGAGCAGTTCTTC. Encoded protein: CASSISGSSWNEQFF.

The J gene is TRBJ1-1, the V gene TRBV6-5; 7 bases are shared with TRBD1. The CDR3 spans 14 residues. Germline V gives CDR1 MNHEY, CDR2 SVGAGI. Losses at the gene ends were 7 bases for V and 4 bases for J; bases not matched to a gene: 9. The CDR3 DNA follows: TGTGCCAGCACCCTGGACAGGACGAGCACTGAAGCTTTCTTT. It specifies CASTLDRTSTEAFF.

The V call is TRBV14, the J call TRBJ2-5; TRBD1 matches 9 bases. V lost 1 base and J lost 6; bases outside the gene matches: 15. The CDR3 is 18 amino acids. CDR1 SGHDN and CDR2 FVKESK come from the germline V gene. The CDR3, as DNA: TGTGCCAGCAGCCAAGGGTCTTATCGGACAGGGGAGGGGCAGACCCAGTACTTC. Translation gives CASSQGSYRTGEGQTQYF.

The genes are TRBV3-1 (or the pseudogene TRBV3-2) and TRBJ2-7, with TRBD1 matching over 8 bases. V lost 11 bases, J lost 3 bases, and 6 bases stayed unmatched. The CDR3 length is 12 residues. Germline V CDR1 and CDR2: LGHDT, YNNKEL (reference sequence). The CDR3 bases are TGTGCCGTCCAGGGGGCGAGCTACGAGCAGTACTTC. It encodes CAVQGASYEQYF.

The gene calls are TRBV5-4 and TRBJ1-1, with a weak D call TRBD1 (5 bases). This CDR3 is built from 15 residues. Trimming pared 1 base from V and 1 base from J, leaving 11 bases between. Germline V gene lookup returns CDR1 SGHNT and CDR2 YYREEE (reference sequence). The CDR3 is CASSLSTVPNTEAFF. The CDR3 DNA sequence: TGTGCCAGCAGCTTGTCGACAGTTCCGAACACTGAAGCTTTCTTT.

This sequence joins TRBV11-2 and TRBJ2-7, with 7 bases that match TRBD2. The germline gives CDR1 SGHAT, CDR2 FQNNGV. CDR3 length equals 15 residues. V gave up 6 bases and J gave up 2 bases; unmatched junction bases: 10. The CDR3 bases are TGTGCCAGCAGGCCATTTCCTAGCGGTACCTACGAGCAGTACTTC. It is translated as CASRPFPSGTYEQYF. Using reference TRBV11-2 and TRBJ2-7 for the parts outside the CDR3, the full variable domain is EAGVAQSPRYKIIEKRQSVAFWCNPISGHATLYWYQQILGQGPKLLIQFQNNGVVDDSQLPKDRFSAERLKGVDSTLKIQPAKLEDSAVYLCASRPFPSGTYEQYFGPGTRLTVT.